A selection of T cell receptor beta chains follows, all from one sample in a study of identical twins. From the 5' RACE reads, TCRdb called clonotypes with MiXCR, one entry per CDR3 protein. The repertoire includes 510,000 or so distinct CDR3 sequences, 13% to 15% of them detected once, and roughly 0.43% sits in the top ten. These records were also assigned to another study, of yellow fever vaccine responses in identical twins.

The sequencing sample was made of CD4+ T cells sorted from blood. The receptors derive from a woman between 18 and 29 years old in good health. Each CDR3 is given with its conserved first and last residue. D genes are given only for firm matches. The size entry is marked missing in some rows and otherwise reads once, few, many or a size class.

clone size	V gene	D gene	J gene	CDR3 length	CDR3 DNA	CDR3 protein
.	TRBV29-1	.	TRBJ2-7	13	TGCAGCGTTCGGGACGGAGGATCCTACGAGCAGTACTTC	CSVRDGGSYEQYF
.	TRBV28	TRBD2	TRBJ2-7	15	TGTGCCAGCAAACCCGGGGTAGCGGGACACTACGAGCAGTACTTC	CASKPGVAGHYEQYF
.	TRBV27	.	TRBJ2-3	17	TGTGCCAGCAGTTCTACCCTCGGTTGGCTTAGCACAGATACGCAGTATTTT	CASSSTLGWLSTDTQYF
.	TRBV20-1	.	TRBJ2-1	14	TGCAGTGCTAGACCCCTTGGCTACTACAATGAGCAGTTCTTC	CSARPLGYYNEQFF
.	TRBV4-1	TRBD2	TRBJ2-7	17	TGCGCCAGCAGCCAAGATCGCCCTAGCGGGAGTCGGTACGAGCAGTACTTC	CASSQDRPSGSRYEQYF
.	TRBV4-1	.	TRBJ2-2	17	TGCGCCAGCAGCCAAGATGGGGCCGGGCCGAACACCGGGGAGCTGTTTTTT	CASSQDGAGPNTGELFF
.	TRBV7-2	TRBD1	TRBJ1-5	15	TGTGCCAGCAGCTCCCGGGACAGGGGGCCTCAGCCCCAGCATTTT	CASSSRDRGPQPQHF
.	TRBV12-3/TRBV12-4	TRBD1	TRBJ2-7	17	TGTGCCAGCAGTTTAGCATGGGGGGGACAGGGAATCTACGAGCAGTACTTC	CASSLAWGGQGIYEQYF
few	TRBV6-1	TRBD1	TRBJ2-2	15	TGTGCCAGCAGAAGTGGGACAGCGAACACCGGGGAGCTGTTTTTT	CASRSGTANTGELFF
few	TRBV5-1	.	TRBJ2-2	15	TGCGCCAGCAGCTTGAGTTCGTCAGCGAACGGGGAGCTGTTTTTT	CASSLSSSANGELFF
.	TRBV20-1	.	TRBJ2-5	11	TGCAGTGCTAGGAAGGAGGAGACCCAGTACTTC	CSARKEETQYF
.	TRBV11-2	.	TRBJ1-1	16	TGTGCCAGCAGCTCAGCGAGGGTCGGGGAGGGAAGGGAAGCTTTCTTT	CASSSARVGEGREAFF
many	TRBV4-1	.	TRBJ2-5	15	TGCGCCAGCAGCCAAGATCAAAGCGGGCAAGGGACCCAGTACTTC	CASSQDQSGQGTQYF
few	TRBV20-1	.	TRBJ1-3	12	TGCAGTGCTAGATCCACTGGAAACACCATATATTTT	CSARSTGNTIYF
.	TRBV6-2/TRBV6-3	.	TRBJ2-7	17	TGTGCCAGCAGCACCCTCGGTATACGGAACTTTAACGGCGAGCAGTACTTC	CASSTLGIRNFNGEQYF
.	TRBV3-1	.	TRBJ2-7	14	TGTGCCAGCAGCCTAACCGGCTCCTTCTACGAGCAGTACTTC	CASSLTGSFYEQYF
.	TRBV29-1	.	TRBJ2-3	14	TGCAGCGTCTCCAGTGTACAGGGCACAGATACGCAGTATTTT	CSVSSVQGTDTQYF
.	TRBV12-3/TRBV12-4	.	TRBJ2-2	14	TGTGCCAGCAGCCCGACCCAGGGGTTAGGGGTGCTGTTTTTT	CASSPTQGLGVLFF
few	TRBV11-3	.	TRBJ2-4	17	TGTGCCAGCAGCTTTAATCAGGGGCCTCTAGCCAAAAACATTCAGTACTTC	CASSFNQGPLAKNIQYF
.	TRBV9	.	TRBJ2-1	13	TGTGCCAGCAGCGTTAGCTGGTTCGGTGAGCAGTTCTTC	CASSVSWFGEQFF
few	TRBV12-3/TRBV12-4	.	TRBJ2-7	13	TGTGCCAGCAGATACGAAGACGGGTACGAGCAGTACTTC	CASRYEDGYEQYF
.	TRBV24-1	.	TRBJ1-5	13	TGTGCCACCAGTGCCAGGGGATTGCAGCCCCAGCATTTT	CATSARGLQPQHF
.	TRBV7-7	.	TRBJ2-5	14	TGTGCCAGCAGCCGGGGGGCCGGATTAGAGACCCAGTACTTC	CASSRGAGLETQYF
.	TRBV5-1	.	TRBJ2-5	16	TGCGCCAGCAGCTTGGCCATGGGGGCTGCTGCGGAGACCCAGTACTTC	CASSLAMGAAAETQYF
many	TRBV29-1	TRBD2	TRBJ2-2	16	TGCAGCGTGAAAACTAGCGGGTCGGCGAACACCGGGGAGCTGTTTTTT	CSVKTSGSANTGELFF
.	TRBV10-3	TRBD2	TRBJ2-1	13	TGTGCCATCAGTGGGACTAGCGACAATGAGCAGTTCTTC	CAISGTSDNEQFF
few	TRBV12-3/TRBV12-4	TRBD1	TRBJ1-4	15	TGTGCCAGCAGTCCTGACAGGGTTCGGTATGAAAAACTGTTTTTT	CASSPDRVRYEKLFF
few	TRBV5-1	TRBD2	TRBJ2-7	14	TGCGCCAGCAGCCCGGGACTAGCGGGAGGATCTCAGTACTTC	CASSPGLAGGSQYF
few	TRBV20-1	.	TRBJ2-3	16	TGCAGTGCTAGAGACGTCCGTGCGGGGCTGGGGGATACGCAGTATTTT	CSARDVRAGLGDTQYF